This entry is about one T cell receptor (beta chain). Its antigen is undetermined. The data were obtained in a study of CD8+CD57+ T cells in acquired aplastic anemia. On the study more broadly: On average, sorted CD4+ and CD8+ cells gave about 3.1 ug of DNA. Points from the study as a whole: With respect to CD8+ Simpson's diversity, patients and controls did not differ significantly.

For CDR3 and TCR beta VDJ profiling, genomic DNA was the template used. TCRdb called the reads again in MiXCR, with one record for every CDR3 protein. The sample records more than 95,000 distinct CDR3 sequences, about 43% being singletons. Individuals selected for sequencing had exhibited CD8+CD57+ cell expansion on flow cytometry. In all patients, the disease was severe acquired aplastic anemia. Untreated patients provided the blood samples, with no therapy given before sampling. Sequenced material: sorted CD4+, CD8+, or CD8+CD57+ T cells (not recorded which) from PBMCs. This receptor was identified in a human donor with aplastic anemia.

CDR3 DNA sequence: TGTGCCAGCAGCTCAATCCCTGGCGTAGAGACCCAGTACTTC. It translates to CASSSIPGVETQYF. The chain uses TRBV7-9 and TRBJ2-5; D unresolved. This CDR3 has 14 amino acids. Trimming took 4 bases from V and 4 from J, leaving 13 bases between them. Germline CDR1 reads SEHNR; CDR2 reads FQNEAQ (reference sequence).